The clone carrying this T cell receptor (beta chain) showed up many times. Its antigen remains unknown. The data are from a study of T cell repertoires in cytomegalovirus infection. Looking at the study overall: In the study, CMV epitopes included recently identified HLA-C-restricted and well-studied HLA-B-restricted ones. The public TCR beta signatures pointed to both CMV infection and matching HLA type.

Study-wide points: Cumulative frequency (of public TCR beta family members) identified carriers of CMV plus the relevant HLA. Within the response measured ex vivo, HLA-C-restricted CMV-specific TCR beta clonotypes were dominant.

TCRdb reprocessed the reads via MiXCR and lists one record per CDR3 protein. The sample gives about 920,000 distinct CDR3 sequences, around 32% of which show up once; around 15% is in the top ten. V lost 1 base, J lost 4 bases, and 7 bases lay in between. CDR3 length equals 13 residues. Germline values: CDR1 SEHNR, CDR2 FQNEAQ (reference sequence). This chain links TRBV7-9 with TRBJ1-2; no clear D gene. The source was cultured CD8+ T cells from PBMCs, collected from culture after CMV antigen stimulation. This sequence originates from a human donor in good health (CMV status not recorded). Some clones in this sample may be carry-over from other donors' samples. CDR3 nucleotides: TGTGCCAGCAGCTTAGACCGGAGCTATGGCTACACCTTC. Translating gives CASSLDRSYGYTF.